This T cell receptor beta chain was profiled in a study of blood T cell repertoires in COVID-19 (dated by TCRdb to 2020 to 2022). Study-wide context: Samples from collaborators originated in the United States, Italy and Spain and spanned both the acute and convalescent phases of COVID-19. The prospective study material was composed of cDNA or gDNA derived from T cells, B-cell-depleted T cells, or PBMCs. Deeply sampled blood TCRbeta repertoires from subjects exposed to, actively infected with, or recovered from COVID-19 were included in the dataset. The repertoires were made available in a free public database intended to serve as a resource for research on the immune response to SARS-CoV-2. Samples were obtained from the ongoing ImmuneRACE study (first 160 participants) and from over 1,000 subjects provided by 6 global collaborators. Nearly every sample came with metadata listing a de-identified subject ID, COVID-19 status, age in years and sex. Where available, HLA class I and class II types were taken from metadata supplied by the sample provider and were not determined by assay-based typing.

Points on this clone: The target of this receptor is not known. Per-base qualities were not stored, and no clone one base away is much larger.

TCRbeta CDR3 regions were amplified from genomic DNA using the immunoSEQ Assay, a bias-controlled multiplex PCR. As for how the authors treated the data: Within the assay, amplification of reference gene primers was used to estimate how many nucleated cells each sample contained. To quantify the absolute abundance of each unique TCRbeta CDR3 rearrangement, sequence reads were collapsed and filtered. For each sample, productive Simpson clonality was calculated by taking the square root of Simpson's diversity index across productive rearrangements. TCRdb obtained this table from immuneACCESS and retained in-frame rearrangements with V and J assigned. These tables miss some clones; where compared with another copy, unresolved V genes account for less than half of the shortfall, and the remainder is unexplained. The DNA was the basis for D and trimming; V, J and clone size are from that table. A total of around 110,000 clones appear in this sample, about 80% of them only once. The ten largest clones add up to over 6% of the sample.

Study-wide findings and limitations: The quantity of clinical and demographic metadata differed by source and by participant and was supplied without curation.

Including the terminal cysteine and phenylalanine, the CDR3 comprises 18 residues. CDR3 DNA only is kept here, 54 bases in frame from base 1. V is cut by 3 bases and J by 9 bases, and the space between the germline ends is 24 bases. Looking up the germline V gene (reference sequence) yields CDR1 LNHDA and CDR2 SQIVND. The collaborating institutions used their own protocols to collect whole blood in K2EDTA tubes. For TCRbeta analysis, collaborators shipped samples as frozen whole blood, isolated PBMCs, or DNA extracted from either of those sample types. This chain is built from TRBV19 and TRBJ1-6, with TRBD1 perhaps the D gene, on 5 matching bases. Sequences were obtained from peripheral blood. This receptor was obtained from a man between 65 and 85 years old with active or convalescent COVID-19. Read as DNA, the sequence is TGTGCCAGTAGTATGCAGGGCTCGGGTGGAGGGTCGTCTTCACCCCTCCACTTT. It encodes CASSMQGSGGGSSSPLHF.